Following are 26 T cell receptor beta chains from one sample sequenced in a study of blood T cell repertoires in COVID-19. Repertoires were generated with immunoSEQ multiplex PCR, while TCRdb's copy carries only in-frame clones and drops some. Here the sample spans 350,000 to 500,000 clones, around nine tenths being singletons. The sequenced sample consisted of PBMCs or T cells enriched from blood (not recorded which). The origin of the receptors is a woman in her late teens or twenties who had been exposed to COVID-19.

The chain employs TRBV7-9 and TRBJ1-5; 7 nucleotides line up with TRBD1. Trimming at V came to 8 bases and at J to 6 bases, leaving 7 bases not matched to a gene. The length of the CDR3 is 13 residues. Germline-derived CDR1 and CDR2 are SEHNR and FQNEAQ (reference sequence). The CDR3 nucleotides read TGTGCCAGCCCGACAGGGCGAGGTCAGCCCCAGCATTTT. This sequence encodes CASPTGRGQPQHF. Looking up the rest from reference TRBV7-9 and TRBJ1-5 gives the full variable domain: DTGVSQNPRHKITKRGQNVTFRCDPISEHNRLYWYRQTLGQGPEFLTYFQNEAQLEKSRLLSDRFSAERPKGSFSTLEIQRTEQGDSAMYLCASPTGRGQPQHFGDGTRLSIL.

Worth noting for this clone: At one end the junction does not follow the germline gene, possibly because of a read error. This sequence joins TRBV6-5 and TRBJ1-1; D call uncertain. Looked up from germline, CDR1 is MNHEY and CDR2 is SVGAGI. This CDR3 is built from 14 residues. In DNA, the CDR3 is TGTGCCAGCAGTGACTCAGCAAAAAACACTGAAGCTTTCTTT. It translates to CASSDSAKNTEAFF.

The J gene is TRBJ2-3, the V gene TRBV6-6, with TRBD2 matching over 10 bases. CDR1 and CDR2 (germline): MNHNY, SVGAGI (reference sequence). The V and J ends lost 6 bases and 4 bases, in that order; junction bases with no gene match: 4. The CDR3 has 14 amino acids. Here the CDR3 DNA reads TGTGCCAGCAGGGCTAGCGGGAGACCAGATACGCAGTATTTT. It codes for CASRASGRPDTQYF.

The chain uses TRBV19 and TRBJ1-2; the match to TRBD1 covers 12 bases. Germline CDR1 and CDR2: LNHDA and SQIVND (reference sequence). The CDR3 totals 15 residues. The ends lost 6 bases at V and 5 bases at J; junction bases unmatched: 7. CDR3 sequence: CASSDGTGGVYGYTF. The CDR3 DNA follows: TGTGCCAGTAGCGATGGGACAGGGGGCGTGTATGGCTACACCTTC.

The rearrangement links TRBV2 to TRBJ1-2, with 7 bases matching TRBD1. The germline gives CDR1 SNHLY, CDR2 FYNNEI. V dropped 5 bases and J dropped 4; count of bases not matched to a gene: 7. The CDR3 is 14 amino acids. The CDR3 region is CASSSRDSFYGYTF. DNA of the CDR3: TGTGCCAGCAGTTCCCGGGACAGTTTCTATGGCTACACCTTC.

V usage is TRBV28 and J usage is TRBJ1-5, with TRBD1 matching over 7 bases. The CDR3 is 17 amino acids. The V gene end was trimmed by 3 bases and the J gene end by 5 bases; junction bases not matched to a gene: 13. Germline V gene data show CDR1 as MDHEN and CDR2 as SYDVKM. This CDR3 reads CASSFAVYRDSYQPQHF. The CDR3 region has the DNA TGTGCCAGCAGTTTTGCCGTTTACCGGGACAGCTATCAGCCCCAGCATTTT.

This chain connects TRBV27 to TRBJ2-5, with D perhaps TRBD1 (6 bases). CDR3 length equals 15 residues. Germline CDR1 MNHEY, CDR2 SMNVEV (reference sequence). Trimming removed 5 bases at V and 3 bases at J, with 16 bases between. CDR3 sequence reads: CASSHLTGPEETQYF. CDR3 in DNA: TGTGCCAGCAGTCACCTAACAGGGCCAGAAGAGACCCAGTACTTC.

Written as DNA, the CDR3 is TGTGCCAGCAGCTTAGCGGCAGACATGTACTTC. This translates into CASSLAADMYF. The gene calls are TRBV11-2 and TRBJ2-7, with unresolved D. Germline CDR1 is SGHAT and CDR2 is FQNNGV. The V end was cut by 1 base, the J end by 12 bases, with 10 bases between. The CDR3 is made up of 11 amino acids.

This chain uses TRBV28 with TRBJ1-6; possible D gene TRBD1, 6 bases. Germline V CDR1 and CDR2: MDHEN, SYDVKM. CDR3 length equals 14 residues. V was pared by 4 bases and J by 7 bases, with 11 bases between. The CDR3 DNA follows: TGTGCCAGCAGTTCAGGACAGTTCAATTCACCCCTCCACTTT. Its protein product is CASSSGQFNSPLHF.

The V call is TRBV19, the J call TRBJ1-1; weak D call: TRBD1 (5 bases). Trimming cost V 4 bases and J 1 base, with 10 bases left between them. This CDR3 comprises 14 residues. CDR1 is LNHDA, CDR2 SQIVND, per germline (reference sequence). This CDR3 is CASSKRGENTEAFF. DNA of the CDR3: TGTGCCAGTAGTAAACGGGGGGAGAACACTGAAGCTTTCTTT.

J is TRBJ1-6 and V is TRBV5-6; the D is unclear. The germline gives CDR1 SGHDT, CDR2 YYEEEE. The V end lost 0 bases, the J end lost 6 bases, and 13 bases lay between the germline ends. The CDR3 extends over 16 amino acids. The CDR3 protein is CASSLVGEWGNSPLHF. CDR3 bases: TGTGCCAGCAGCTTGGTTGGGGAGTGGGGTAATTCACCCCTCCACTTT.

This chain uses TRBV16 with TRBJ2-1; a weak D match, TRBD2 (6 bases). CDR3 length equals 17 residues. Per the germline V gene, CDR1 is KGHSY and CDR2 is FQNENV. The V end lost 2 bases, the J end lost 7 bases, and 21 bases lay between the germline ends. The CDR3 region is CASSQRGAEGLRNEQFF. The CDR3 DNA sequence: TGTGCCAGCAGCCAAAGGGGAGCGGAGGGGCTTCGGAATGAGCAGTTCTTC.

The CDR3 reads CASSAFGSGGSTQYF. The CDR3 bases are TGTGCCAGCAGCGCCTTCGGGAGCGGGGGCTCCACCCAGTACTTC. The chain is built from TRBV7-3 and TRBJ2-5; the match to TRBD2 covers 8 bases. The V segment lost 5 bases and the J segment 8 bases; nucleotides outside the gene matches: 13. The CDR3 length is 15 residues. CDR1 and CDR2 from the germline V gene are SGHTA and FQGTGA.

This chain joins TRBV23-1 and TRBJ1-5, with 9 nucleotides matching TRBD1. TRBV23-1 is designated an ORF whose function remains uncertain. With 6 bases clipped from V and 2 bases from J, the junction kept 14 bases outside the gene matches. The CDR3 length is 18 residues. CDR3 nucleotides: TGCGCCAGCAGCGGCCCCGGGACAGGGAAACGGGGCAATCAGCCCCAGCATTTT. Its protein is CASSGPGTGKRGNQPQHF.

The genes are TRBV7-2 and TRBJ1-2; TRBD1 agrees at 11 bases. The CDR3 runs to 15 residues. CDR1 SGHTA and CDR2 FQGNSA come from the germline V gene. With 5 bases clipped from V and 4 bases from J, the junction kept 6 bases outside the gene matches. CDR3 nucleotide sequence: TGTGCCAGCAGCCTCGGACAGGGGGCAGGCTATGGCTACACCTTC. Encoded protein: CASSLGQGAGYGYTF.

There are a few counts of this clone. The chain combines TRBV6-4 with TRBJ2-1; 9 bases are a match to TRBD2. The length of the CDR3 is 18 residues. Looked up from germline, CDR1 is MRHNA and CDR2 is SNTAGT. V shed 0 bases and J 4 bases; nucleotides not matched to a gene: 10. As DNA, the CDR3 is TGTGCCAGCAGTGACTCCCCTTTGGTAGCGGGGGTTTACAATGAGCAGTTCTTC. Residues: CASSDSPLVAGVYNEQFF.

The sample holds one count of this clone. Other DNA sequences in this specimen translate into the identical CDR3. The CDR3 loop is CASSPGTYEQYF. As DNA, the CDR3 is TGTGCCAGCAGCCCCGGGACCTACGAGCAGTACTTC. The chain couples TRBV12-3 or TRBV12-4 to TRBJ2-7; weak D call: TRBD2 (5 bases). Deletions cut 6 bases from V and 2 bases from J, with 8 bases between. CDR3 length: 12 residues.

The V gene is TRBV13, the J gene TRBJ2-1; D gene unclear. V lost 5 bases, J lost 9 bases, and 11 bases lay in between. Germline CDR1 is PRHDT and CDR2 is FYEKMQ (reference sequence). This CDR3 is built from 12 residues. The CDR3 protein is CASSGVPGEQFF. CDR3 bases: TGTGCCAGCAGCGGAGTCCCCGGTGAGCAGTTCTTC.

The CDR3 here is CASSLKGGQTEQFF. In DNA, the CDR3 is TGTGCCAGCAGCTTAAAGGGGGGGCAAACTGAGCAGTTCTTC. This chain connects TRBV7-2 to TRBJ2-1; possibly TRBD2 for D (7 bases). V lost 2 bases, J lost 9 bases, and 14 bases lay in between. Germline CDR1 reads SGHTA; CDR2 reads FQGNSA. CDR3 length equals 14 residues.

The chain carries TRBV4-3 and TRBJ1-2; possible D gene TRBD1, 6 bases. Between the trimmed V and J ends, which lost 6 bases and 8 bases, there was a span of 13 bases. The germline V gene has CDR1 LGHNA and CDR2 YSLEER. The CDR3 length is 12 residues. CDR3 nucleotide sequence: TGCGCCAGCAGGGACGCAGGGGAAGGCTACACCTTC. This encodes CASRDAGEGYTF.

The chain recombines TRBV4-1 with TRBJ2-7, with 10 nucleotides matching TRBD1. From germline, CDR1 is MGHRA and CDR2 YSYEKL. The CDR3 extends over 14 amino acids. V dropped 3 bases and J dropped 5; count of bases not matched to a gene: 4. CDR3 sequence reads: CASSQGTGDHEQYF. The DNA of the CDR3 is TGCGCCAGCAGCCAGGGGACAGGGGACCACGAGCAGTACTTC.

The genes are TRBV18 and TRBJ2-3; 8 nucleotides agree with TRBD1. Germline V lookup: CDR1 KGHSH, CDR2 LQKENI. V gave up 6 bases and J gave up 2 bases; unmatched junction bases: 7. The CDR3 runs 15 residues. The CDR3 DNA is TGTGCCAGCTCGTCCCAGGGGGCACCCACAGATACGCAGTATTTT. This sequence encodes CASSSQGAPTDTQYF.

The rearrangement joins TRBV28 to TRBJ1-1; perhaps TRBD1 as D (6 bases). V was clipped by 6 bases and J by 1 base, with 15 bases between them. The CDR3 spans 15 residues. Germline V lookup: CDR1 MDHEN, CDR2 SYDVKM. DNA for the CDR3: TGTGCCAGCAGAGGGGGGGTTTACCCGAACACTGAAGCTTTCTTT. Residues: CASRGGVYPNTEAFF.

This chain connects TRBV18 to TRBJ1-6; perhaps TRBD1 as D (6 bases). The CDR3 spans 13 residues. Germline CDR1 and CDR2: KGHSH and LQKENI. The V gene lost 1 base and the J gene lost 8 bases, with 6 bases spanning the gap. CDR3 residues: CASSPQGDSPLHF. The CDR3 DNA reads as TGTGCCAGCTCACCACAGGGGGATTCACCCCTCCACTTT.

The CDR3 here is CASSLAGRSTDTQYF. The DNA for the CDR3 is TGTGCCAGCAGCTTAGCGGGGAGGAGCACAGATACGCAGTATTTT. V usage is TRBV7-3 and J usage is TRBJ2-3; D is perhaps TRBD2 (6 bases). This CDR3 has 15 amino acids. V lost 2 bases and J 0 bases, leaving 9 bases between the germline ends. Per the germline V gene, CDR1 is SGHTA and CDR2 is FQGTGA.

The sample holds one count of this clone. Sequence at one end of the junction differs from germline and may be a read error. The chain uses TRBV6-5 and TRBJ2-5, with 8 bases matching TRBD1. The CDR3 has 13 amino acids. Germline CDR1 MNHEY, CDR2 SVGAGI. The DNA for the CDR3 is TGTGCCAGCAGTCTGGACAGGGATGTGGATATGGACTTC. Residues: CASSLDRDVDMDF.